A single sample gave rise to the 9 T cell receptor beta chains below, sequenced in a study of cytomegalovirus exposure and HLA in healthy donors. The PCR employed 60 Vbeta primers together with 13 Jbeta primers. Assay: immunoSEQ multiplex PCR; the TCRdb copy retains only in-frame clones and omits some. The data contain roughly 110,000 clones, around 80% of them singletons. Specimen: PBMCs. Receptors originate from a man aged 30 to 39 in good health and CMV-seropositive.

The chain combines TRBV19 with TRBJ2-2; maybe TRBD2 (5 bases). Trimming took off 3 bases at V and 3 bases at J, with 8 bases between the two ends. The CDR3 totals 14 residues. Germline V gene lookup returns CDR1 LNHDA and CDR2 SQIVND (reference sequence). CDR3 sequence reads: CASSITGYTGELFF. For the CDR3, the DNA is TGTGCCAGTAGTATCACGGGATACACCGGGGAGCTGTTTTTT.

This clone occurred a few times. The gene calls are TRBV7-6 and TRBJ2-2, with D uncertain. The ends were cut back, 0 bases at V and 6 bases at J, with 5 bases in the middle. The CDR3 length is 13 residues. Germline V lookup: CDR1 SGHVS, CDR2 FNYEAQ. DNA of the CDR3: TGTGCCAGCAGCTTAGCTATAGCCGGGGAGCTGTTTTTT. Protein sequence: CASSLAIAGELFF.

The V call is TRBV10-2, the J call TRBJ2-2; TRBD1 matches 8 bases. Unmatched junction bases numbered 2, after V lost 0 bases and J lost 2 bases. CDR1 and CDR2 (germline): WSHSY, SAAADI. CDR3 size: 16 residues. CDR3 in amino acids: CASSESSGGNTGELFF. As DNA, the CDR3 is TGCGCCAGCAGTGAGTCCTCAGGGGGCAACACCGGGGAGCTGTTTTTT.

This sequence joins TRBV7-6 and TRBJ1-6; 8 nucleotides match TRBD1. The CDR3 contains 16 residues. CDR1 is SGHVS, CDR2 FNYEAQ, per germline. V lost 5 bases to trimming and J lost 9 bases; unmatched junction nucleotides: 12. This CDR3 reads CASSPTGGGFGSPLHF. CDR3 DNA sequence: TGTGCCAGCAGCCCCACAGGGGGTGGCTTCGGTTCACCCCTCCACTTT. Supplemented by reference TRBV7-6 and TRBJ1-6, the full variable domain reads GAGVSQSPRYKVTKRGQDVALRCDPISGHVSLYWYRQALGQGPEFLTYFNYEAQQDKSGLPNDRFSAERPEGSISTLTIQRTEQRDSAMYRCASSPTGGGFGSPLHFGNGTRLTVT.

V is TRBV27 and J is TRBJ2-5; D is possibly TRBD1 (6 bases). This CDR3 has 13 residues. CDR1 and CDR2 (germline): MNHEY, SMNVEV (reference sequence). The V gene lost 5 bases and the J gene lost 4 bases, with 11 bases spanning the gap. CDR3 sequence (DNA): TGTGCCAGCAGTCTAGTCAGGGGAGAGACCCAGTACTTC. It codes for CASSLVRGETQYF.

The J gene is TRBJ2-1, the V gene TRBV9; TRBD2 aligns across 8 bases. The germline gives CDR1 SGDLS, CDR2 YYNGEE. This CDR3 has 15 amino acids. The trim removed 5 bases at V and 0 bases at J, leaving 4 bases unmatched. CDR3 loop: CASSLAGNSYNEQFF. The CDR3, as DNA: TGTGCCAGCAGTCTAGCGGGCAACTCCTACAATGAGCAGTTCTTC. Complete variable domain (other parts from reference TRBV9 and TRBJ2-1): DSGVTQTPKHLITATGQRVTLRCSPRSGDLSVYWYQQSLDQGLQFLIQYYNGEERAKGNILERFSAQQFPDLHSELNLSSLELGDSALYFCASSLAGNSYNEQFFGPGTRLTVL.

This clone was detected a few times. This rearrangement joins TRBV5-6 to TRBJ1-1; D is undetermined. The CDR3 contains 12 residues. Looked up from germline, CDR1 is SGHDT and CDR2 is YYEEEE. With 4 bases removed from V and 2 bases from J, the gap between germline ends came to 6 bases. The CDR3, as DNA: TGTGCCAGCAGCCCCCTAAACACTGAAGCTTTCTTT. It specifies CASSPLNTEAFF.

This chain uses TRBV30 with TRBJ1-1; maybe TRBD1 (6 bases). The CDR3 runs to 12 residues. Germline assignment: CDR1 GTSNPN and CDR2 SVGIG (reference sequence). Trimming stripped 5 bases from V and 7 bases from J, with 14 bases between. CDR3 residues: CAWGQSSREAFF. For the CDR3, the DNA is TGTGCCTGGGGACAGAGCAGCCGTGAAGCTTTCTTT.

The V and J genes are TRBV5-1 and TRBJ1-2, with unresolved D. From germline, CDR1 is SGHRS and CDR2 YFSETQ. V lost 8 bases and J 7 bases, leaving 21 bases between the germline ends. CDR3 length equals 14 residues. Here the CDR3 DNA reads TGCGCCAGGAACCCTCCTTACGGGCGGGGTGGCTACACCTTC. Protein: CARNPPYGRGGYTF.